These 17 T cell receptor beta chains originate from one sample sequenced in a study of early T cells in non-severe SARS-CoV-2 infection. TCRdb used MiXCR to reprocess the 5' RACE reads, holding one entry per CDR3 protein. The table includes 45,000 to 55,000 distinct CDR3 sequences, around a tenth detected once. Sequences were obtained from whole blood. The receptors come from an adult who was a healthcare worker with PCR-confirmed SARS-CoV-2 infection or an uninfected control (not recorded which).

The CDR3 is CASRANYGYTF. Written as DNA, the CDR3 is TGTGCCAGCAGAGCTAACTATGGCTACACCTTC. V is TRBV12-3 or TRBV12-4 and J is TRBJ1-2; no firm D call. The CDR3 spans 11 residues. Trimming left V 6 bases short and J 0 bases short, with 2 bases between.

The chain employs TRBV5-6 and TRBJ2-7; D is tentatively TRBD1 or TRBD2 (5 bases each). Germline V gene sequence: CDR1 SGHDT, CDR2 YYEEEE. Trimming took off 2 bases at V and 5 bases at J, with 26 bases between the two ends. CDR3 length equals 18 residues. The DNA of the CDR3 is TGTGCCAGCAGCTTATCGCTTGGCCTTAAGGGACCGAGGGACGAGCAGTACTTC. Its protein product is CASSLSLGLKGPRDEQYF.

The chain is built from TRBV7-9 and TRBJ2-1; 10 bases line up with TRBD2. The CDR3 sequence is 17 residues long. In germline, CDR1 is SEHNR, CDR2 FQNEAQ (reference sequence). J was trimmed by 1 base and V by 11 bases; bases with no gene match: 14. The CDR3 DNA follows: TGTGCCGCCAGGGGGGTTGCTAGCGGGAGATCCTACAATGAGCAGTTCTTC. As protein: CAARGVASGRSYNEQFF.

This clonotype was seen only a few times. This chain joins TRBV28 and TRBJ1-2; D is ambiguous. Germline CDR1 and CDR2: MDHEN and SYDVKM. The CDR3 has 14 amino acids. Trimming took off 0 bases at V and 0 bases at J, with 5 bases between the two ends. The CDR3 coding sequence is TGTGCCAGCAGTTTATGGAATGCTAACTATGGCTACACCTTC. Translated, it gives CASSLWNANYGYTF.

This clonotype appeared a few times. The rearrangement joins TRBV5-5 to TRBJ2-2; D uncertain. CDR3 length: 17 amino acids. The V end was cut by 0 bases, the J end by 3 bases, with 15 bases between. Germline CDR1 and CDR2: SGHKS and YYEKEE (reference sequence). DNA for the CDR3: TGTGCCAGCAGCTTGGATATACGGATCACCCACACCGGGGAGCTGTTTTTT. The encoded protein is CASSLDIRITHTGELFF.

This clonotype appeared a few times. The chain carries TRBV27 and TRBJ1-2, with D hard to call. The length of the CDR3 is 14 residues. Germline V CDR1 and CDR2: MNHEY, SMNVEV (reference sequence). V was clipped by 2 bases and J by 7 bases, with 14 bases between them. CDR3 DNA sequence: TGTGCCAGCAGTTTAAGTGGCAGAACCGGTGGCTACACCTTC. Its translation: CASSLSGRTGGYTF.

This clonotype was seen a handful of times. The chain combines TRBV11-2 with TRBJ2-7, with D perhaps matching TRBD1 (5 bases). The CDR3 is 14 amino acids. Germline CDR1 SGHAT, CDR2 FQNNGV. Trimming shortened V by 0 bases and J by 4 bases, and 10 bases separated the two germline ends. The CDR3 DNA follows: TGTGCCAGCAGCTTAGATATGCAGGGTTACGAGCAGTACTTC. It is translated as CASSLDMQGYEQYF.

This clonotype was recorded many times. The CDR3 region is CASNPPGRGNTIYF. CDR3 nucleotides: TGTGCCAGCAACCCACCAGGGCGTGGAAACACCATATATTTT. The chain couples TRBV7-9 to TRBJ1-3; TRBD1 is a possible D gene (5 bases). The CDR3 consists of 14 residues. V shed 7 bases and J shed 3 bases, with 13 bases lying between them. Germline CDR1 reads SEHNR; CDR2 reads FQNEAQ (reference sequence). Variable domain in full (rest from reference TRBV7-9 and TRBJ1-3): DTGVSQNPRHKITKRGQNVTFRCDPISEHNRLYWYRQTLGQGPEFLTYFQNEAQLEKSRLLSDRFSAERPKGSFSTLEIQRTEQGDSAMYLCASNPPGRGNTIYFGEGSWLTVV.

This clonotype was seen many times. The chain joins TRBV7-9 to TRBJ2-5; D gene uncertain. This CDR3 is 15 amino acids long. The V gene's germline CDR1 is SEHNR and CDR2 FQNEAQ (reference sequence). Trimming pared 4 bases from V and 3 bases from J, leaving 15 bases between. This CDR3 reads CASSSLGDTEETQYF. Written as DNA, the CDR3 is TGTGCCAGCAGCTCCTTAGGAGACACGGAAGAGACCCAGTACTTC.

This clonotype was seen repeatedly, ten times or more. This chain connects TRBV4-1 to TRBJ1-5; D uncertain. The germline V gene encodes CDR1 MGHRA and CDR2 YSYEKL. The CDR3 sequence is 16 residues long. V lost 3 bases and J lost 3, with 15 bases in between. CDR3 in DNA: TGCGCCAGCAGCCAGGTCCTACATGGATCCAATCAGCCCCAGCATTTT. This sequence encodes CASSQVLHGSNQPQHF.

This clonotype has at least ten counts. V gene TRBV20-1 combines with J gene TRBJ2-7; no firm D call. Deletions cut 3 bases from V and 2 bases from J, with 5 bases between. The CDR3 spans 11 residues. The germline CDR1 and CDR2 sequences are DFQATT and SNEGSKA (reference sequence). The CDR3: CSASRAYEQYF. The CDR3 DNA reads as TGCAGTGCTAGTCGCGCCTACGAGCAGTACTTC.

This clonotype was found a few times. The V and J genes are TRBV6-5 and TRBJ1-1, with 11 nucleotides matching TRBD1. J gave up 4 bases and V 5 bases, and 6 bases lay outside the gene matches. From germline, CDR1 is MNHEY and CDR2 SVGAGI. This CDR3 is built from 15 residues. CDR3 DNA sequence: TGTGCCAGCAGTCAAACCGGGACAGGGGGCACTGAAGCTTTCTTT. Translating gives CASSQTGTGGTEAFF.

This clonotype was picked up a small number of times. CDR3: CASRMGLAGGTYEQYF. DNA of the CDR3: TGTGCCAGCAGAATGGGACTAGCGGGAGGAACCTACGAGCAGTACTTC. The chain employs TRBV2 and TRBJ2-7, with 15 nucleotides matching TRBD2. The CDR3 is 16 residues long. With V trimmed by 6 bases and J by 2 bases, 5 bases remained unmatched. CDR1 SNHLY and CDR2 FYNNEI come from the germline V gene.

This clonotype was counted a few times. J is TRBJ1-1 and V is TRBV18; the D gene is possibly TRBD1 (6 bases). Trimming took off 3 bases at V and 1 base at J, with 15 bases between the two ends. Germline-derived CDR1 and CDR2 are KGHSH and LQKENI. The CDR3 extends over 16 amino acids. In DNA form, the CDR3 reads TGTGCCAGCTCACCGGATACAGGGATGACGAACACTGAAGCTTTCTTT. This sequence encodes CASSPDTGMTNTEAFF.

The V gene is TRBV15, the J gene TRBJ2-2, with D perhaps matching TRBD2 (6 bases). The CDR3 contains 16 residues. CDR1 and CDR2 from the germline V gene are LNHNV and YYDKDF (reference sequence). Trimming took 5 bases from V and 0 from J, leaving 13 bases between them. The CDR3 protein is CATSGRGLSNTGELFF. CDR3 nucleotides: TGTGCCACCAGCGGCCGGGGACTTTCGAACACCGGGGAGCTGTTTTTT.

This clonotype was seen repeatedly, ten times or more. J is TRBJ2-1 and V is TRBV7-2; D gene ambiguous. The germline gives CDR1 SGHTA, CDR2 FQGNSA. The CDR3 runs 17 residues. Trimming took off 7 bases at V and 3 bases at J, with 22 bases between the two ends. In DNA, the CDR3 is TGTGCCAGCACCTTGGGCCCGGGCCAGTCTGGCTACAATGAGCAGTTCTTC. As protein: CASTLGPGQSGYNEQFF.

This clonotype appeared many times. The V and J genes are TRBV6-5 and TRBJ1-6; D uncertain. Germline V gene sequence: CDR1 MNHEY, CDR2 SVGAGI. V lost 3 bases and J 9 bases, leaving 18 bases between the germline ends. This CDR3 comprises 16 residues. In DNA, the CDR3 is TGTGCCAGCAGTTATGGCACCCTATGGCGGGGTTCACCCCTCCACTTT. As protein: CASSYGTLWRGSPLHF.